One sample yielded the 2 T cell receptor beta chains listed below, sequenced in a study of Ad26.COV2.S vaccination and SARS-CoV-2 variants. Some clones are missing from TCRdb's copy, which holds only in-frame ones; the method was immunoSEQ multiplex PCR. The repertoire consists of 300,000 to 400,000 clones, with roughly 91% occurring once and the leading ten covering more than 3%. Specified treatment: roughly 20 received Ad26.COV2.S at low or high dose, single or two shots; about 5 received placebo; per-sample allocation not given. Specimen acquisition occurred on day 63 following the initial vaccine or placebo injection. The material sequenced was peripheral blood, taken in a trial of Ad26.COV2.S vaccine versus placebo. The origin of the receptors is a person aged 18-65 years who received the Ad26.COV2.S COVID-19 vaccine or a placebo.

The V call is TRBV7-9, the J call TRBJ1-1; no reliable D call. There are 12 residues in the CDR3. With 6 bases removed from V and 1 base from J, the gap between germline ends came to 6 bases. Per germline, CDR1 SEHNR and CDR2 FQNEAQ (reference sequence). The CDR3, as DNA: TGTGCCAGCAGGGATACGAACACTGAAGCTTTCTTT. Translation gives CASRDTNTEAFF.

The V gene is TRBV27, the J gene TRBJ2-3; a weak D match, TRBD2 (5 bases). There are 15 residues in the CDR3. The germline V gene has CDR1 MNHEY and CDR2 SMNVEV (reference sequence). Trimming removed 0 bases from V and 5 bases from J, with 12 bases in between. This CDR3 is CASSLSSGRGDTQYF. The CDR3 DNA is TGTGCCAGCAGTTTATCCTCCGGTCGGGGAGATACGCAGTATTTT.